The rows below give T cell receptor beta chains drawn from one sample of a study of shared clonotypes between healthy human individuals. Clones were read by immunoSEQ multiplex PCR, and TCRdb kept only the in-frame ones, dropping some. The sample shows about 550,000 clones, nearly 97% of them seen only once. The sample was naive CD8+ T cells sorted from blood. These receptors were collected from a woman aged 30 to 39 in good health. CDR3s include the opening cysteine and the closing phenylalanine or tryptophan. Only some rows state a clone size, as once, few, many or a class for expanded clones.

V,size,CDR3
TRBV19,.,CASSIGQGFSNQPQHF
TRBV19,.,CASSIDHPYPGTQPQHF
TRBV13,.,CASRTDRPEAFF
TRBV11-3,once,CASSSTSGIRNEQFF
TRBV27,once,CASSLYRTEETQYF
TRBV29-1,.,CSTSGETGADNEQFF
TRBV25-1,.,CASSGNRVRLPYEQYF
TRBV2,.,CASSEGVTGELFF
TRBV14,.,CASSPGWDSNEKLFF
TRBV25-1,.,CASSEFEREVYNEQFF
TRBV19,.,CASKDSFQGTEAFF
TRBV13,.,CASSLGGHQPQHF
TRBV1,.,CTSSQDDEQFF
TRBV18,.,CASSPVTGTNTEAFF
TRBV14,once,CASSQDASGQGTYEQYF
TRBV2,once,CASSEADWQIQFF
TRBV5-1,.,CASSPPGQGTGDTQYF
TRBV6-4,.,CASSDGAGESSYEQYF
TRBV2,.,CASSATSGISYEQYF
TRBV28,.,CASRGLAGSTDTQYF
TRBV9,.,CASSVDRDETQYF
TRBV28,once,CASSLPGTNTEAFF
TRBV4-1,.,CASSQGLAGGNEQYF
TRBV29-1,.,CSVEDSASAQPGEQFF
TRBV2,.,CASWGLAGGPETQYF
TRBV5-6,.,CASSLGRVHYEQYF
TRBV13,.,CASSPARGKEQYF
TRBV28,.,CASSPHTSYGYTF
TRBV27,.,CASSYQGADTEAFF
TRBV19,.,CASSSRVNYGYTF
TRBV27,.,CASSPGLGTDTQYF
TRBV5-6,.,CASSLLSGSNTDTQYF
TRBV7-9,.,CASSLKVNTGELFF
TRBV2,once,CASSESTSWDEQFF
TRBV6-5,.,CASRPTGNTGELFF
TRBV9,.,CASSTTPGDLYYEQYF
TRBV9,once,CASSVYARAHQETQYF
TRBV7-9,once,CASSVALGREETQYF
TRBV2,.,CASSGGFYYTQYF
TRBV27,.,CASRTGFREQYF
TRBV9,.,CASSVGLAFEQFF
TRBV28,.,CASRKTRPSGLSYEQYF
TRBV5-1,.,CASSSHLAGPSYEQYF
TRBV29-1,once,CSVVGTLGMNTEAFF
TRBV2,.,CASSVQTYNEQFF
TRBV29-1,.,CSVEDIGSLGGYTF
TRBV28,once,CASRGGSYEQYF
TRBV28,once,CASIGGRVTGELFF
TRBV12-1,.,CASSLRATSGRSIHEQYF
TRBV28,once,CASNGGQGNGYTF
TRBV2,.,CASSEARGRQPQHF
TRBV2,.,CASRPTSGSYEQYF
TRBV29-1,.,CSVAGRGTNNEQFF
TRBV5-6,.,CASSGTSGENEQFF
TRBV28,.,CASSFENQPQHF